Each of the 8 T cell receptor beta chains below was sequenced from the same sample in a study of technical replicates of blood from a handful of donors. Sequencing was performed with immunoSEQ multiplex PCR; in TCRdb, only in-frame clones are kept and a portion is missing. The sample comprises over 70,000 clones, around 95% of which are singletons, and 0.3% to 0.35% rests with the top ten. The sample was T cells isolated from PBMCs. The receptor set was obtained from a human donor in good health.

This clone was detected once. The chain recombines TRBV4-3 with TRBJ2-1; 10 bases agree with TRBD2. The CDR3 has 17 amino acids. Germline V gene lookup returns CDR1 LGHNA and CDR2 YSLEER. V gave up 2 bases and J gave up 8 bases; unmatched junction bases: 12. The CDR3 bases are TGCGCCAGCAGCCAATCTACAAGCGGGAGGGGGGACTATGAGCAGTTCTTC. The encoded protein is CASSQSTSGRGDYEQFF.

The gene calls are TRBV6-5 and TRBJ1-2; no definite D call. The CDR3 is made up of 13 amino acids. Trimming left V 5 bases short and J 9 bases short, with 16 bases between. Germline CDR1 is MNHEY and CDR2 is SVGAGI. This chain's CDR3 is CASSRVEAQSYTF. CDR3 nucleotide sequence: TGTGCCAGCAGTAGGGTGGAGGCCCAGAGCTACACCTTC.

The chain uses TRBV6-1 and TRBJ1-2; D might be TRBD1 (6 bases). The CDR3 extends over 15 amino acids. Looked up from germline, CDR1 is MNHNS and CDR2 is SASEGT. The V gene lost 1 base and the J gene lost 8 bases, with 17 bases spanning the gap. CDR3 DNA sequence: TGTGCCAGCAGTGAAGTGGGACATCGAAACGAGGGCTACACCTTC. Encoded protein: CASSEVGHRNEGYTF.

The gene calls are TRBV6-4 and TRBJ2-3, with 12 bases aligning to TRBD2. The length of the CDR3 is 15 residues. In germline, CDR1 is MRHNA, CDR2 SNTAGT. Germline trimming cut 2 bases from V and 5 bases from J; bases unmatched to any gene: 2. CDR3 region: CASSDRLAGVDTQYF. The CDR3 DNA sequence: TGTGCCAGCAGTGACAGACTAGCGGGAGTAGATACGCAGTATTTT.

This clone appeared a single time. CDR3 coding DNA: TGTGCCAGCAGCGGGACAGGGAACGGTGAGCAGTTCTTC. This sequence encodes CASSGTGNGEQFF. V gene TRBV7-3 combines with J gene TRBJ2-1, with 9 bases matching TRBD1. J gave up 9 bases and V 5 bases, and 5 bases lay outside the gene matches. CDR1 SGHTA and CDR2 FQGTGA come from the germline V gene. This CDR3 has 13 amino acids.

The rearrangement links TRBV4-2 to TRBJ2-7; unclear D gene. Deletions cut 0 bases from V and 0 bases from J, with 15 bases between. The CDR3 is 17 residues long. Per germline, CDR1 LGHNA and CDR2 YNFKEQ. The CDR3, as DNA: TGTGCCAGCAGCCAAGATTACTCAGATACGGGCTCCTACGAGCAGTACTTC. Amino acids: CASSQDYSDTGSYEQYF.

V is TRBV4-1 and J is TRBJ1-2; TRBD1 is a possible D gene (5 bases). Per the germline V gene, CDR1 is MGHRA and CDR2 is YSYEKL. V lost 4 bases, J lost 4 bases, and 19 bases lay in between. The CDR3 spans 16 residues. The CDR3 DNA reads TGCGCCAGCAGCCCTGGGGGGGGTCCGGGCGTCTATGGCTACACCTTC. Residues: CASSPGGGPGVYGYTF.

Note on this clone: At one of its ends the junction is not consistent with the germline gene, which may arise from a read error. The CDR3 DNA is TGTGCCAGCGGGGACAGGGCTACTCAGTCCCAGCATTTT. Translating gives CASGDRATQSQHF. The chain combines TRBV2 with TRBJ1-5; 9 bases are a match to TRBD1. Germline CDR1 reads SNHLY; CDR2 reads FYNNEI. The CDR3 is 13 residues long.